One and the same sample provided the 27 T cell receptor beta chains below, sequenced in a study of T cell changes during pregnancy in multiple sclerosis. Data came from immunoSEQ multiplex PCR; TCRdb stores just in-frame clones and leaves some out. The table has tens of thousands of clones, about 90% seen once. The sample consisted of CD4+ T cells from peripheral blood mononuclear cells, taken in the second trimester of pregnancy. Receptor source: a female donor with multiple sclerosis, enrolled in a pregnancy study.

The rearrangement uses TRBV5-1 and TRBJ2-1; TRBD1 is a possible D gene (5 bases). The V end lost 1 base, the J end lost 7 bases, and 12 bases lay between the germline ends. There are 14 residues in the CDR3. Germline V CDR1 and CDR2: SGHRS, YFSETQ. The CDR3 DNA is TGCGCCAGCAGCTTGCTCCCAGGGAAGAATGAGCAGTTCTTC. This gives the protein CASSLLPGKNEQFF.

The V call is TRBV5-4, the J call TRBJ2-3; 8 nucleotides agree with TRBD1. Germline lookup yields CDR1 SGHNT and CDR2 YYREEE (reference sequence). The CDR3 extends over 15 amino acids. With 5 bases clipped from V and 0 bases from J, the junction kept 5 bases outside the gene matches. The CDR3 sequence is CASRLTGGSTDTQYF. CDR3 DNA sequence: TGTGCCAGCAGGCTTACAGGGGGGAGCACAGATACGCAGTATTTT.

The rearrangement uses TRBV30 and TRBJ2-1; TRBD2 matches at 14 bases. With 4 bases clipped from V and 8 bases from J, the junction kept 7 bases outside the gene matches. CDR1 is GTSNPN, CDR2 SVGIG, per germline (reference sequence). There are 15 residues in the CDR3. The CDR3 DNA is TGTGCCTGGACCCCGGGACTAGCGGGGGATCATGAGCAGTTCTTC. Amino acid sequence: CAWTPGLAGDHEQFF.

This clone was seen only once. The CDR3 bases are TGTGCCAGCAGTTATCCGGACAATGAGCAGTTCTTC. Translation gives CASSYPDNEQFF. J is TRBJ2-1 and V is TRBV6-6; no definite D call. Germline CDR1 MNHNY, CDR2 SVGAGI (reference sequence). This CDR3 has 12 residues. Trimming took 3 bases from V and 5 from J, leaving 5 bases between them.

J is TRBJ2-2 and V is TRBV19; 8 positions match TRBD1. Trimming cost V 6 bases and J 4 bases; bases outside gene matches: 10. The CDR3 has 16 amino acids. Germline V CDR1 and CDR2: LNHDA, SQIVND (reference sequence). Written as DNA, the CDR3 is TGTGCCAGTAGGCAACAGGGGGGAGCTGCCACCGGGGAGCTGTTTTTT. Amino acid sequence: CASRQQGGAATGELFF.

This sequence joins TRBV5-4 and TRBJ2-5; tentatively, D is TRBD1 (5 bases). This CDR3 has 17 residues. V was shortened by 1 base and J by 5 bases, with 21 bases between the two germline ends. The germline V gene encodes CDR1 SGHNT and CDR2 YYREEE (reference sequence). The CDR3 spells CASSLQQGNPKQETQYF. Written as DNA, the CDR3 is TGTGCCAGCAGCTTGCAGCAGGGCAACCCGAAACAGGAGACCCAGTACTTC.

This clone was observed a few times. The V and J genes are TRBV15 and TRBJ1-2, with 9 bases fitting TRBD1. The CDR3 extends over 15 amino acids. J lost 7 bases, V lost 3 bases, and 9 bases had no gene match. The germline V gene has CDR1 LNHNV and CDR2 YYDKDF (reference sequence). CDR3: CATSRGTGRIGGYTF. CDR3 sequence (DNA): TGTGCCACCAGCAGGGGGACAGGGAGGATCGGTGGCTACACCTTC.

This chain uses TRBV7-3 with TRBJ1-1; tentatively, D is TRBD1 (6 bases). CDR1 SGHTA and CDR2 FQGTGA come from the germline V gene. Trimming took 5 bases from V and 1 from J, leaving 11 bases between them. The CDR3 has 14 residues. CDR3 sequence reads: CASSPGVANTEAFF. DNA for the CDR3: TGTGCCAGCAGCCCAGGGGTGGCGAACACTGAAGCTTTCTTT.

The CDR3 protein is CASSPGGPPNYGYTF. As DNA, the CDR3 is TGTGCCAGCAGCCCGGGGGGACCCCCTAACTATGGCTACACCTTC. The V and J genes are TRBV6-5 and TRBJ1-2, with D tentatively TRBD1 (5 bases). V was shortened by 6 bases and J by 0 bases, with 14 bases between the two germline ends. CDR1 is MNHEY and CDR2 is SVGAGI in the germline V gene. The length of the CDR3 is 15 residues.

This clone was detected once. The chain joins TRBV19 to TRBJ1-3; perhaps TRBD1 as D (5 bases). CDR1 and CDR2 from the germline V gene are LNHDA and SQIVND (reference sequence). There are 14 residues in the CDR3. Trimming stripped 8 bases from V and 4 bases from J, with 15 bases between. The CDR3 nucleotides are TGTGCCAGTCAAGTTGGGACTGAAGGAAACACCATATATTTT. Protein product: CASQVGTEGNTIYF.

This sequence joins TRBV27 and TRBJ2-1, with 10 bases identical to TRBD2. This CDR3 is built from 16 residues. Looked up from germline, CDR1 is MNHEY and CDR2 is SMNVEV (reference sequence). Trimming took 3 bases from V and 7 from J; bases not matched to a gene: 9. CDR3 in DNA: TGTGCCAGCAGTTTGACCGGGACTAGCGCTTCAAATGAGCAGTTCTTC. Translated, it gives CASSLTGTSASNEQFF.

CDR3 DNA sequence: TGTGCCAGCAGCGACCCAGGGTATAATGGCTACACCTTC. Protein sequence: CASSDPGYNGYTF. The chain recombines TRBV7-6 with TRBJ1-2; D might be TRBD1 (5 bases). The V end was cut by 5 bases, the J end by 6 bases, with 13 bases between. The CDR3 contains 13 residues. Germline V CDR1 and CDR2: SGHVS, FNYEAQ.

The chain is built from TRBV6-1 and TRBJ2-5; a possible D gene is TRBD1 (6 bases). CDR3 length: 14 residues. Per germline, CDR1 MNHNS and CDR2 SASEGT. V lost 5 bases and J lost 2, with 12 bases in between. CDR3: CASSPSGAQETQYF. The CDR3 bases are TGTGCCAGCAGTCCGTCAGGGGCACAAGAGACCCAGTACTTC.

J is TRBJ2-7 and V is TRBV10-1; 9 nucleotides match TRBD1. With V trimmed by 10 bases and J by 2 bases, 6 bases remained unmatched. Germline V gives CDR1 WNHNN, CDR2 SYGVQD (reference sequence). This CDR3 is built from 13 residues. CDR3: CATKDRGPYEQYF. In DNA, the CDR3 is TGCGCCACCAAGGACAGGGGCCCCTACGAGCAGTACTTC.

The rearrangement links TRBV7-3 to TRBJ2-7; 15 nucleotides align to TRBD2. V was clipped by 5 bases and J by 2 bases; unmatched bases: 13. CDR3 length equals 19 residues. Germline loops: CDR1 SGHTA, CDR2 FQGTGA. CDR3 sequence (DNA): TGTGCCAGCAGCCACCCGGGACTAGCGGGGGGAAGACGAGCCTACGAGCAGTACTTC. This gives the protein CASSHPGLAGGRRAYEQYF.

This clone was detected a few times. The chain joins TRBV5-1 to TRBJ1-5, with a possible D match to TRBD1 (5 bases). Trimming removed 4 bases from V and 7 bases from J, with 18 bases in between. Germline loops: CDR1 SGHRS, CDR2 YFSETQ. This CDR3 has 15 residues. DNA for the CDR3: TGCGCCAGCAGCCCGGGGACGGGCCGGGAGCAGCCCCAGCATTTT. This codes for CASSPGTGREQPQHF.

J is TRBJ2-7 and V is TRBV30; 7 nucleotides match TRBD2. The trim removed 0 bases at V and 2 bases at J, leaving 4 bases unmatched. Germline CDR1 and CDR2: GTSNPN and SVGIG (reference sequence). The CDR3 spans 14 residues. Here the CDR3 reads CAWSVLAGAYEQYF. The CDR3 DNA follows: TGTGCCTGGAGTGTACTGGCGGGAGCCTACGAGCAGTACTTC.

The chain has TRBV5-4 and TRBJ1-1, with 8 bases fitting TRBD1. CDR1 is SGHNT, CDR2 YYREEE, per germline (reference sequence). V shed 3 bases, J shed 1 base, and the junction held 5 bases outside the gene matches. This CDR3 is built from 15 residues. CDR3 loop: CASSWATGENTEAFF. Here the CDR3 DNA reads TGTGCCAGCAGCTGGGCGACAGGGGAGAACACTGAAGCTTTCTTT.

The chain is built from TRBV19 and TRBJ1-1; TRBD1 might be the D (6 bases). Germline V CDR1 and CDR2: LNHDA, SQIVND (reference sequence). Trimming cost V 1 base and J 3 bases, with 12 bases left between them. The CDR3 contains 15 residues. Written as DNA, the CDR3 is TGTGCCAGTAGTATAGCGGCAGGGGTGGACACTGAAGCTTTCTTT. Translation: CASSIAAGVDTEAFF.

The chain has TRBV6-4 and TRBJ2-3, with 9 bases aligning to TRBD2. J was trimmed by 1 base and V by 5 bases; bases with no gene match: 4. The CDR3 has 15 residues. Looked up from germline, CDR1 is MRHNA and CDR2 is SNTAGT. CDR3 in DNA: TGTGCCAGCAGTTTAGCGGGAGACGGCACAGATACGCAGTATTTT. It codes for CASSLAGDGTDTQYF.

The rearrangement joins TRBV9 to TRBJ1-1; D is perhaps TRBD1 (6 bases). Germline lookup yields CDR1 SGDLS and CDR2 YYNGEE. The CDR3 has 14 residues. Trimming removed 4 bases at V and 1 base at J, with 11 bases between. CDR3: CASSFGTSNTEAFF. Written as DNA, the CDR3 is TGTGCCAGCAGCTTCGGGACATCGAACACTGAAGCTTTCTTT.

This chain links TRBV6-4 with TRBJ2-3; D perhaps matches TRBD2 (6 bases). V lost 3 bases and J 1 base, leaving 14 bases between the germline ends. The CDR3 contains 16 residues. CDR1 is MRHNA, CDR2 SNTAGT, per germline. As DNA, the CDR3 is TGTGCCAGCAGTGAGGCTGGGCCGGGGGGCACAGATACGCAGTATTTT. Protein: CASSEAGPGGTDTQYF.

The chain combines TRBV2 with TRBJ1-1, with unresolved D. V was cut by 8 bases and J by 1 base, with 5 bases left in between. CDR1 is SNHLY, CDR2 FYNNEI, per germline. CDR3 size: 11 residues. The CDR3 loop reads CASQRNTEAFF. The CDR3 DNA sequence: TGTGCCAGCCAGCGGAACACTGAAGCTTTCTTT.

CDR3 coding DNA: TGTGCCAGTAGTATCCGACAGGCACACCAGCCCCAGCATTTT. As protein: CASSIRQAHQPQHF. The V and J genes are TRBV19 and TRBJ1-5; D possibly corresponds to TRBD1 (6 bases). Germline lookup yields CDR1 LNHDA and CDR2 SQIVND (reference sequence). V was shortened by 3 bases and J by 7 bases, with 13 bases between the two germline ends. This CDR3 is built from 14 residues.

V gene TRBV18 combines with J gene TRBJ2-5, with TRBD2 matching 14 bases. The CDR3 covers 17 residues. Looked up from germline, CDR1 is KGHSH and CDR2 is LQKENI. V trimming: 3 bases; J trimming: 3 bases; junction bases outside the gene matches: 6. For the CDR3, the DNA is TGTGCCAGCTCACCCGTGAAGACTAGCGGGAGGGAAGAGACCCAGTACTTC. This gives the protein CASSPVKTSGREETQYF. Filled out from reference TRBV18 and TRBJ2-5, the complete variable domain reads NAGVMQNPRHLVRRRGQEARLRCSPMKGHSHVYWYRQLPEEGLKFMVYLQKENIIDESGMPKERFSAEFPKEGPSILRIQQVVRGDSAAYFCASSPVKTSGREETQYFGPGTRLLVL.

The V call is TRBV28, the J call TRBJ2-4, with TRBD1 matching over 8 bases. This CDR3 has 13 residues. Trimming at V came to 6 bases and at J to 16 bases, leaving 14 bases not matched to a gene. Per the germline V gene, CDR1 is MDHEN and CDR2 is SYDVKM. CDR3 loop: CASSSRIVGQEYF. The CDR3 bases are TGTGCCAGCAGCTCCAGAATCGTGGGACAGGAATACTTC.

The rearrangement uses TRBV7-2 and TRBJ1-1; 9 nucleotides align to TRBD1. V lost 4 bases and J lost 3; bases outside the gene matches: 6. The CDR3 totals 15 residues. Germline loops: CDR1 SGHTA, CDR2 FQGNSA. The CDR3 loop reads CASSSTGQGYTEAFF. DNA for the CDR3: TGTGCCAGCAGCTCGACAGGACAGGGGTACACTGAAGCTTTCTTT.